This paragraph covers one TCR beta chain sequence. The data belong to a study of blood T cell repertoires in COVID-19. Turning to the study itself: Some COVID-19 samples were acute and others convalescent; all came from the United States, Italy and Spain. Sample material is recorded as cDNA or gDNA derived from T cells, B-cell-depleted T cells, or PBMCs.

Looked up from germline, CDR1 is MNHEY and CDR2 is SVGEGT. The CDR3 extends over 14 amino acids. V shed 4 bases and J 5 bases; nucleotides not matched to a gene: 2. Study processing details: Amplification with reference gene primers provided the estimates of nucleated cell counts. Profiling relied on immunoSEQ multiplex PCR, and the TCRdb table lists in-frame clones only, not all of them. That table supplies the V and J calls and clone size; D and trimming were determined from the DNA. The sample carries around 200,000 clones, approximately 87% recorded once. Sequencing was done on a sample of peripheral blood. This receptor was identified in a man aged 18 to 29 with active or convalescent COVID-19. The V and J genes are TRBV6-2 or TRBV6-3 and TRBJ2-1; 10 bases line up with TRBD2. The CDR3 nucleotides are TGTGCCAGCAGTTCTAGCGGGAGTGACAATGAGCAGTTCTTC. It yields the protein CASSSSGSDNEQFF.